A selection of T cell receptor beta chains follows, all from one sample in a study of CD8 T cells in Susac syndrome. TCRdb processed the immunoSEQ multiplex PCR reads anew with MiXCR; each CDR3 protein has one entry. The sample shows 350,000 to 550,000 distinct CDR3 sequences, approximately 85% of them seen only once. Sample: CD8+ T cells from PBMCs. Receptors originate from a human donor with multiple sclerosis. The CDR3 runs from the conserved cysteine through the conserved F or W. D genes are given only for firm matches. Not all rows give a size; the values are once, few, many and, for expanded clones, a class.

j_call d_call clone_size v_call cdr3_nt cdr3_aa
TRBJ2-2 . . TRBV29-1 TGCAGCGTTGAAGTTGTTCGGGGGGCGCGGACCGGGGAGCTGTTTTTT CSVEVVRGARTGELFF
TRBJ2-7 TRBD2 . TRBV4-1 TGCGCCAGCAGCCAACGGCCACTTGGGCGGGAGGACTCCTACGAGCAGTACTTC CASSQRPLGREDSYEQYF
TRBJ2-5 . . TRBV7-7 TGTGCCAGCAGCTTACAGATACAAGAGACCCAGTACTTC CASSLQIQETQYF
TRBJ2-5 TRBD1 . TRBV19 TGTGCCAGTGGACAGGGGGACCAAGAGACCCAGTACTTC CASGQGDQETQYF
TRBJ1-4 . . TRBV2 TGTGCCAGCAATGGGGCGGGGGTTATAGCTAATGAAAAACTGTTTTTT CASNGAGVIANEKLFF
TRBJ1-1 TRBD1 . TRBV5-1 TGCGCCAGCAGAGGAAAGGGACAGAAGATGAACACTGAAGCTTTCTTT CASRGKGQKMNTEAFF
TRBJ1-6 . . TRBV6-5 TGTGCCAGCAGTTACTCAGCAGGGAACTCACCCCTCCACTTT CASSYSAGNSPLHF
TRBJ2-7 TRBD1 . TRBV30 TGTGCCTGGAGTATCCGGGACAGGGGATTCTACGAGCAGTACTTC CAWSIRDRGFYEQYF
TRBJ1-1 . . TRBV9 TGTGCCAGCAGAGGTGGGGAGGCAGGTGTTAACACTGAAGCTTTCTTT CASRGGEAGVNTEAFF
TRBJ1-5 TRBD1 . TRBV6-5 TGTGCCAGCAGCCTGGGACAGGGGGCTTATCAGCCCCAGCATTTT CASSLGQGAYQPQHF
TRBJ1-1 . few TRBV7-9 TGTGCCAGCAGCATGGAGATTGGGGCTTTCTTT CASSMEIGAFF
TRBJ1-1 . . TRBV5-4 TGTGCCAGCAGCCCGGACGAGGGTCAGGCAGAAGCTTTCTTT CASSPDEGQAEAFF
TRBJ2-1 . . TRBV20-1 TGCAGTGCTAGAGATGTGCGACGTCTGTCCTACAATGAGCAGTTCTTC CSARDVRRLSYNEQFF
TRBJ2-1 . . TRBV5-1 TGCGCCAGCAGCTTGGTTGTCAGGGGGGGCGATGAGCAGTTCTTC CASSLVVRGGDEQFF
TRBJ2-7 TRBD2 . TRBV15 TGTGCCACCAGCAGACGACCCTCGGGGGGGAAGGAGTCCTACGAGCAGTACTTC CATSRRPSGGKESYEQYF
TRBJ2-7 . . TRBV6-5 TGTGCCAGCAATACCCAGTGGGGCGACGAGCAGTACTTC CASNTQWGDEQYF
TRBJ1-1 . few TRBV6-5 TGTGCCAGCAGGTTGGCGGCTGAAGCTTTCTTT CASRLAAEAFF
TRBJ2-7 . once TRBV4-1 TGCGCCAGCAGCCAAGGTGTAGCAGGCCGGGGAGAGCAGTACTTC CASSQGVAGRGEQYF
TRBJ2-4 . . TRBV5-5 TGTGCCAGCAGCTCTGACAGGCTGCTAGCCAAAAACATTCAGTACTTC CASSSDRLLAKNIQYF
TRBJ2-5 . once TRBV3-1 TGTGCCAGCAGCCAAGATTATCAGGGCATAACTCAAGAGACCCAGTACTTC CASSQDYQGITQETQYF
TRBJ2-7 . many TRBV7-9 TGTGCCAGCAGCTTAGTTAGCTACGAGCAGTACTTC CASSLVSYEQYF
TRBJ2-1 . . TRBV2 TGTGCCAGCAGGGGTCAAGGACGTGGGGCTTACAATGAGCAGTTCTTC CASRGQGRGAYNEQFF
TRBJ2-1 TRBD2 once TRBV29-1 TGCAGCGTTGAACTAGCGGGAGGGTTCAGCCCCTACAATGAGCAGTTCTTC CSVELAGGFSPYNEQFF
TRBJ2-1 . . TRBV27 TGTGCCAGCACCGGCCCAAATTGGCAAAACAATGAGCAGTTCTTC CASTGPNWQNNEQFF
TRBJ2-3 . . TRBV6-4 TGTGCCAGCAGTGACTCGAGCGGTAGCGCAGATACGCAGTATTTT CASSDSSGSADTQYF
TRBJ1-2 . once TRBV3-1 TGTGCCAGCAGCCAAGGACGGGCAGCCGCGATCTATGGCTACACCTTC CASSQGRAAAIYGYTF
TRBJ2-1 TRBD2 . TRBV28 TGTGCCAGCAGTTTGGTAGCGGGAGCTGAGCAGTTCTTC CASSLVAGAEQFF
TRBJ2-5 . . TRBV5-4 TGTGCCAGCAGCTGGGGGGGCCCCGTCAGCGGGGCACAAGAGACCCAGTACTTC CASSWGGPVSGAQETQYF
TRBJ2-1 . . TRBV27 TGTGCCAGCAGTTTGGGGGGTGCTGAGCAGTTCTTC CASSLGGAEQFF
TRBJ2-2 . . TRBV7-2 TGTGCCAGCAGCCCCCGGGACTCGAACACCGGGGAGCTGTTTTTT CASSPRDSNTGELFF
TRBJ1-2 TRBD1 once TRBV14 TGTGCCAGCAGCCTTAACCCGGGGACAGACTACTATGGCTACACCTTC CASSLNPGTDYYGYTF
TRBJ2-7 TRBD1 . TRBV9 TGTGCCAGCGGACAGGGGGCTGGGGAGCAGTACTTC CASGQGAGEQYF
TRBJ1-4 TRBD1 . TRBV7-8 TGTGCCAGCAGCTTGAGGGGGCATAATGAAAAACTGTTTTTT CASSLRGHNEKLFF
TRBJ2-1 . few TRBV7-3 TGTGCCAGCAGCTCGGTGGAGGGGGCGTACAATGAGCAGTTCTTC CASSSVEGAYNEQFF
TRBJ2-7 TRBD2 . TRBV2 TGTGCCAGCAGTGGGACTAGCGGGAGACCTCGCTCCTACGAGCAGTACTTC CASSGTSGRPRSYEQYF
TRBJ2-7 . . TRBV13 TGTGCCAGCGGGAGCAGGTACGAGCAGTACTTC CASGSRYEQYF
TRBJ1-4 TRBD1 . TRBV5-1 TGCGCCAGCAGTCCCGGACAGGGAACTGAAAAACTGTTTTTT CASSPGQGTEKLFF
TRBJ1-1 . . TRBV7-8 TGTGCCAGCAGCTTTGGTCGGGGGATGAACACTGAAGCTTTCTTT CASSFGRGMNTEAFF
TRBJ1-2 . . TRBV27 TGTACCAGCATGTCATCCTTTGGCTACACCTTC CTSMSSFGYTF
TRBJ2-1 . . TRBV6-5 TGTGCCAGCAGTTACGGAGGGATCGGTAGCAATGAGCAGTTCTTC CASSYGGIGSNEQFF
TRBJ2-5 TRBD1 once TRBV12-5 TGTGCTAGTGGTTTGTTCCCGGACAGGGAAGGCGAAGAGACCCAGTACTTC CASGLFPDREGEETQYF
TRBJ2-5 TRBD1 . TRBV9 TGTGCCAGCAGCGTAGCTTCGCAGGGGGAGCAAGAGACCCAGTACTTC CASSVASQGEQETQYF
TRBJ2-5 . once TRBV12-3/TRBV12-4 TGTGCCAGCAGCGCCCCAAGAGGGATAAAGGAGACCCAGTACTTC CASSAPRGIKETQYF
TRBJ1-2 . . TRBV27 TGTGCCAGCACCCCCACCCCGGGTTCGGGGGATGGCTACACCTTC CASTPTPGSGDGYTF
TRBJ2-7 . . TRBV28 TGTGCCAGCAGTTTGGTGGCCGCAGGGTGGACCTACGAGCAGTACTTC CASSLVAAGWTYEQYF
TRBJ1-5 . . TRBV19 TGTGCCAGTAAACGATCGGCAGACTATAGCAATCAGCCCCAGCATTTT CASKRSADYSNQPQHF